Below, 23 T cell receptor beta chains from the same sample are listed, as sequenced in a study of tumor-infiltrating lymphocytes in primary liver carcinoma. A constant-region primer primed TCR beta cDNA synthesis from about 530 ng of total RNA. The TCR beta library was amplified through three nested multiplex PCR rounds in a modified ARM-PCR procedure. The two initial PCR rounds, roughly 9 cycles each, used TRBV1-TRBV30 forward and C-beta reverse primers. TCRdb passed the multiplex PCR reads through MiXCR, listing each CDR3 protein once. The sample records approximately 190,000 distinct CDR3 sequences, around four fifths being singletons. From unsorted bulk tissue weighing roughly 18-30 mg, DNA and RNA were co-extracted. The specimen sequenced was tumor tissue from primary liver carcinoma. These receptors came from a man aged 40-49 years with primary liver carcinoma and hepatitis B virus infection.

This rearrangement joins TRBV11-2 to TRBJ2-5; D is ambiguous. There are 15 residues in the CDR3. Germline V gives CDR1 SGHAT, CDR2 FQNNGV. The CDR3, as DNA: TGTGTCAGTAGCTTAGCCCCCCATGACTGGGAGACCCAGTACTTC. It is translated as CVSSLAPHDWETQYF. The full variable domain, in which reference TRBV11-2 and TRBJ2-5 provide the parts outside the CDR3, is EAGVAQSPRYKIIEKRQSVAFWCNPISGHATLYWYQQILGQGPKLLIQFQNNGVVDDSQLPKDRFSAERLKGVDSTLKIQPAKLEDSAVYLCVSSLAPHDWETQYFGPGTRLLVL.

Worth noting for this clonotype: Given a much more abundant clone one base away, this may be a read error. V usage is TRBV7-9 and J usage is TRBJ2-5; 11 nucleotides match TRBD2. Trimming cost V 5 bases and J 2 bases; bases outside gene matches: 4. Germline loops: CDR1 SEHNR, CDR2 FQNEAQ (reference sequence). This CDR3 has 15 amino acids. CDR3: CASSVLAGVQETQYF. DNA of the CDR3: TGTGCCAGCAGCGTACTAGCGGGAGTTCAAGAGACCCAGTACTTC.

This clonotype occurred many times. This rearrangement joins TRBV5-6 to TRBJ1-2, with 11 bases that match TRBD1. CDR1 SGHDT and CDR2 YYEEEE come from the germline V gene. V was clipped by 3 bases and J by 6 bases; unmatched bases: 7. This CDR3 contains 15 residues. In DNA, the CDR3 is TGTGCCAGCAGCTCGCGGACAGGGGGCGCAGATGGCTACACCTTC. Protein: CASSSRTGGADGYTF.

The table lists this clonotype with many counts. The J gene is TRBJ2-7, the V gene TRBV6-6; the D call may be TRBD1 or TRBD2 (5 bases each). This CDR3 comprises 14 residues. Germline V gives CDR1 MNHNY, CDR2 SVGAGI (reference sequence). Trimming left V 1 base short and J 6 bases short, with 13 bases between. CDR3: CASSYYGTSVEQYF. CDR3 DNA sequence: TGTGCCAGCAGTTACTACGGGACCTCAGTCGAGCAGTACTTC.

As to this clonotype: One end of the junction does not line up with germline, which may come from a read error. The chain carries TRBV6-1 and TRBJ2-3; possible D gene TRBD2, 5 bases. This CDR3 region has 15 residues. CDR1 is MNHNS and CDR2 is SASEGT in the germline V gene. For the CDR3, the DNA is TGTGCCAGCAGTGGCCTAGCAGGATGTCCAGATAGGCAGTATTTT. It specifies CASSGLAGCPDRQYF.

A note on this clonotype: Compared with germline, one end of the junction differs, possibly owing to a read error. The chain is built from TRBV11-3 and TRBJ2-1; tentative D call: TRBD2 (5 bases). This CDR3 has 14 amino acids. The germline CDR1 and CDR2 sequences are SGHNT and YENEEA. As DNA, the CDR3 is TGCGCCAGCAGCTTAGGCGTCTCGAACAATGAGCGGTCCTTC. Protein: CASSLGVSNNERSF.

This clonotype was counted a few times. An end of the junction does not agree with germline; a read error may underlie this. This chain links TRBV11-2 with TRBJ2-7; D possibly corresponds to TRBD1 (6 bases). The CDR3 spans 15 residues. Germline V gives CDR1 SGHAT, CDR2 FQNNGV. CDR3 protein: CASSLRRAGENEQYF. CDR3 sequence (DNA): TGTGCCAGCAGCTTACGAAGGGCAGGGGAAAACGAGCAGTATTTC.

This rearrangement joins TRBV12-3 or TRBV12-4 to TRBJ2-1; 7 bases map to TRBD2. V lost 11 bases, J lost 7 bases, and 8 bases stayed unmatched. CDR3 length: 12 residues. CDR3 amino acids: CAGAGRRNEQFF. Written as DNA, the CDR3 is TGTGCCGGTGCCGGGAGGAGAAATGAGCAGTTCTTC.

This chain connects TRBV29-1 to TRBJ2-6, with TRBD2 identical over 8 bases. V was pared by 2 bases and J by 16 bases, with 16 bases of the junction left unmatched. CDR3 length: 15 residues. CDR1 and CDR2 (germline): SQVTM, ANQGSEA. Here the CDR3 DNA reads TGCAGCGTTGAACGGGGGGGATCTGGGGCCAACATTCTGACTTTC. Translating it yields CSVERGGSGANILTF. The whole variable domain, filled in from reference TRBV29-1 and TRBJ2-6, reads SAVISQKPSRDICQRGTSLTIQCQVDSQVTMMFWYRQQPGQSLTLIATANQGSEATYESGFVIDKFPISRPNLTFSTLTVSNMSPEDSSIYLCSVERGGSGANILTFGAGSRLTVL.

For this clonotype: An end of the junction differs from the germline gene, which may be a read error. DNA for the CDR3: TGCAAGGCCATGACATCTGGGACCGGCACTCCCTATGAGCAGTACTTC. It encodes CKAMTSGTGTPYEQYF. The rearrangement uses TRBV29-1 and TRBJ2-7; either TRBD1 or TRBD2 may supply D (5 bases each). The CDR3 is 16 amino acids. Germline CDR1 and CDR2: SQVTM and ANQGSEA.

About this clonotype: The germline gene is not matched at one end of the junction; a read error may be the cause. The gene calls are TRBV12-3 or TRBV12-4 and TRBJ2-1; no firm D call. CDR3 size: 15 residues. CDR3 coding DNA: TGTGCGAGCAGTAATGCCGGGTCTGCTAACAATGAGCAGTTCTTC. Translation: CASSNAGSANNEQFF.

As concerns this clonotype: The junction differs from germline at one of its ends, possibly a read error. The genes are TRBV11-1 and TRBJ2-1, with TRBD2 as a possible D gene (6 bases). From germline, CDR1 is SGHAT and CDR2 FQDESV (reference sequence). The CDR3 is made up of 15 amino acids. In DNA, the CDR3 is TGTGCCGGCAGCCCCGACGGGGGTGCCCACAATGAGCAGTTCTTC. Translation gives CAGSPDGGAHNEQFF.

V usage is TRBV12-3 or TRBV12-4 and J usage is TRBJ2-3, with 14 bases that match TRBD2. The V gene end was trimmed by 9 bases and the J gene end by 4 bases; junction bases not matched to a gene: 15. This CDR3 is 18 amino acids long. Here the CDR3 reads CASSKTPGLAGEPDTQYF. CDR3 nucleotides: TGTGCCAGTAGCAAAACCCCGGGACTAGCGGGAGAGCCAGATACGCAGTATTTT.

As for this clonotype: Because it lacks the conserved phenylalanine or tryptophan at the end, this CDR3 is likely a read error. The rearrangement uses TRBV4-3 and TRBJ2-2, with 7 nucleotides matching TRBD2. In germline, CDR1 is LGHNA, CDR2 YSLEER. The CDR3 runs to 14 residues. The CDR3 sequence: CASSQVGGTGELFI. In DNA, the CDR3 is TGTGCCAGCAGCCAAGTGGGGGGGACCGGGGAGCTGTTTATT.

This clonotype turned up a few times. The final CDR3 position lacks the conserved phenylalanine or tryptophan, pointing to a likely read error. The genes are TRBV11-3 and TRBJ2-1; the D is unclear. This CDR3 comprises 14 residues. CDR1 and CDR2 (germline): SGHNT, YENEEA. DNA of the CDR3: TGTGCCAGCAACTTAGACGTCTCGAACAATGAGCAGTTCTTG. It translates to CASNLDVSNNEQFL.

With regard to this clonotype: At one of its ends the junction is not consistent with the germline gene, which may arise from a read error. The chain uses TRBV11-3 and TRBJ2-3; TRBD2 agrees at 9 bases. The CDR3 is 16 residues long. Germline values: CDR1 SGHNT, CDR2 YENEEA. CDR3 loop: CASNGSPAGGVDTQFF. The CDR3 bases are TGTGCCAGCAACGGCAGCCCGGCGGGAGGGGTGGATACGCAATTTTTT.

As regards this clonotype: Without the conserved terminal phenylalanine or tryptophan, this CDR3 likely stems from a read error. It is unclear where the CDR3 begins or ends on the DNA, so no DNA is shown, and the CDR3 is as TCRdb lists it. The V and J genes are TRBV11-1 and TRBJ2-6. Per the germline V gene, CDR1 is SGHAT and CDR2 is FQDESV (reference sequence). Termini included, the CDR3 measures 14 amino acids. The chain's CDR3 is CASRWNSGANVLIL.

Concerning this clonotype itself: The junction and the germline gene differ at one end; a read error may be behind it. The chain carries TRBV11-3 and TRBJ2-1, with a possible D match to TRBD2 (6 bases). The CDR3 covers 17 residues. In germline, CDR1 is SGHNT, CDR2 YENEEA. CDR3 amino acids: CASSLGVPGLSYNEQFF. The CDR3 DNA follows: TGTGCGAGCAGCTTAGGCGTACCGGGACTCTCCTACAATGAGCAGTTCTTC.

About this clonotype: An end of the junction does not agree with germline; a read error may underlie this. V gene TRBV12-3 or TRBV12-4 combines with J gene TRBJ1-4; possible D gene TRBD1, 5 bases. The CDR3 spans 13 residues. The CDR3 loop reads CANSLSGFEKLLF. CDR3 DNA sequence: TGTGCGAACAGTTTATCAGGGTTCGAAAAACTGCTTTTT.

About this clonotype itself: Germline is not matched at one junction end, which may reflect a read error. The CDR3 here is CSVARGQRGNYEQYF. In nucleotides, the CDR3 is TGCAGCGTCGCACGCGGACAGAGGGGCAACTACGAGCAATACTTC. The J gene is TRBJ2-7, the V gene TRBV29-1; a possible D gene is TRBD1 (6 bases). Germline assignment: CDR1 SQVTM and CDR2 ANQGSEA. There are 15 residues in the CDR3.

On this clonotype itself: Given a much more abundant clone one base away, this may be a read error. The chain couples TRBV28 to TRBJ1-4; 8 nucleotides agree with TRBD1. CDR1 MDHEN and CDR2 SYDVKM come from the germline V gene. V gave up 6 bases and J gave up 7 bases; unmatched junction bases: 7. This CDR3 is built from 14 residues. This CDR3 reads CASRTDRVSEKLFF. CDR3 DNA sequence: TGTGCCAGCAGAACGGACAGGGTTAGTGAAAAACTGTTTTTT.

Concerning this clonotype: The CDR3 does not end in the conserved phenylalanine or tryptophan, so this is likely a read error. The CDR3 DNA is TGTGCCAGGAGTTTACGGGGAATATACTACTACAATGAGCAGTTCTTA. It translates to CARSLRGIYYYNEQFL. The rearrangement joins TRBV12-3 or TRBV12-4 to TRBJ2-1; a possible D gene is TRBD2 (5 bases). The length of the CDR3 is 16 residues.

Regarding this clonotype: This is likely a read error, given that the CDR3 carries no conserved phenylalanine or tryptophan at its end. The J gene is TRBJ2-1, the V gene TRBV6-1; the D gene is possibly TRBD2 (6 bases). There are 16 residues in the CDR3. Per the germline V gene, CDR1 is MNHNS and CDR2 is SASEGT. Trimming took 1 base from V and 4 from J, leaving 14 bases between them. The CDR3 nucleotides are TGTGCCAGCAGTGAAGAGACTAGTGGGAGATACAATGAGCAGTTCTCC. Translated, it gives CASSEETSGRYNEQFS.